Listed below are T cell receptor beta chains from one sample, sequenced in a study of blood T cell repertoires in COVID-19. Clones were sequenced by immunoSEQ multiplex PCR, and TCRdb holds only the in-frame ones, with some missing. The sample yields 150,000 to 160,000 clones, around 83% seen once. The sequenced sample consisted of peripheral blood. The receptors here all came from a woman in her fifties or sixties with acute or convalescent COVID-19. Both conserved end residues are part of each CDR3. A D gene is named only where the DNA matches it firmly. Clone size, where shown, is once, few, many, or a class for clones that have expanded.

J gene: TRBJ1-6
D gene: TRBD1
V gene: TRBV19
clone size: .
CDR3 DNA: TGTGCCAGTAGTAAAGGACAGGGTTATTCACCCCTCCACTTT
CDR3 protein: CASSKGQGYSPLHF

J gene: TRBJ1-2
D gene: TRBD1
V gene: TRBV5-1
clone size: .
CDR3 DNA: TGCGCCAGCAGCTTGGAAGGACAGGCTAACTATGGCTACACCTTC
CDR3 protein: CASSLEGQANYGYTF

J gene: TRBJ1-4
D gene: TRBD1
V gene: TRBV30
clone size: .
CDR3 DNA: TGTGCCTGGAGTGTGGGGGACAGGGGTAGGGGAAAACTGTTTTTT
CDR3 protein: CAWSVGDRGRGKLFF

J gene: TRBJ2-2
D gene: .
V gene: TRBV7-3
clone size: .
CDR3 DNA: TGTGCCAGCAGCTGGGACTTTAACACCGGGGAGCTGTTTTTT
CDR3 protein: CASSWDFNTGELFF

J gene: TRBJ2-6
D gene: .
V gene: TRBV19
clone size: .
CDR3 DNA: TGTGCCAGTACCCCGGTGGCTGGGGCCAACGTCCTGACTTTC
CDR3 protein: CASTPVAGANVLTF

J gene: TRBJ1-4
D gene: .
V gene: TRBV3-1/TRBV3-2
clone size: .
CDR3 DNA: TGTGCCAGCAGCCAAGGACTGACTACTAATGAAAAACTGTTTTTT
CDR3 protein: CASSQGLTTNEKLFF

J gene: TRBJ2-1
D gene: TRBD1
V gene: TRBV6-6
clone size: once
CDR3 DNA: TGTGCCAGCAGTACCTCAGGGGGATTGAGCAATGAGCAGTTCTTC
CDR3 protein: CASSTSGGLSNEQFF

J gene: TRBJ1-5
D gene: .
V gene: TRBV21-1
clone size: .
CDR3 DNA: TGTGCCAGCAGCAAAGGGACAGGGGGCAAACAGCCCCAGCATTTT
CDR3 protein: CASSKGTGGKQPQHF

J gene: TRBJ1-1
D gene: .
V gene: TRBV21-1
clone size: .
CDR3 DNA: TGTGCCAGCAGCAAAGCGCTTTGGGCCTCGAACACTGAAGCTTTCTTT
CDR3 protein: CASSKALWASNTEAFF

J gene: TRBJ1-1
D gene: .
V gene: TRBV12-3/TRBV12-4
clone size: .
CDR3 DNA: TGTGCCAGCAGGCCCGGACAAGCAGCTGAAGCTTTCTTT
CDR3 protein: CASRPGQAAEAFF

J gene: TRBJ1-1
D gene: .
V gene: TRBV5-1
clone size: .
CDR3 DNA: TGCGCCAGCAGCTCGCAACTTCAGGGCATGAACACTGAAGCTTTCTTT
CDR3 protein: CASSSQLQGMNTEAFF

J gene: TRBJ2-7
D gene: TRBD1
V gene: TRBV7-9
clone size: .
CDR3 DNA: TGTGCCAGCAGCTTACTCGGGCCGGGACAGGGAGGCTACGAGCAGTACTTC
CDR3 protein: CASSLLGPGQGGYEQYF